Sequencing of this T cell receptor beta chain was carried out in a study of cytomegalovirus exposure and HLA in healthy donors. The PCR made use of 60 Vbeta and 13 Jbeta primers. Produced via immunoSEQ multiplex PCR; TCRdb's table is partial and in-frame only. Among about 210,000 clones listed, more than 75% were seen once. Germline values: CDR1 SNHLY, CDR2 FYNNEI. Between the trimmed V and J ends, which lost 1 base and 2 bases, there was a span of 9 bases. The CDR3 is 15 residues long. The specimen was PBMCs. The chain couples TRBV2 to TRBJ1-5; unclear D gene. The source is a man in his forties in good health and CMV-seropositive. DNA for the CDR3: TGTGCCAGCAGTGAAGTCGGACTACGCAATCAGCCCCAGCATTTT. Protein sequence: CASSEVGLRNQPQHF.